This TCR beta chain stems from a study of shared clonotypes between healthy human individuals (dated by TCRdb to the early 2020s). At the level of the whole study: Two women and a few men aged 18 to 49 years were included in the cohort. Different laboratories and diverse techniques were used to prepare libraries and sequence TCR repertoires, to increase sequencing depth and limit assay-specific biases. Leukapheresis yielded between about 0.9 and 9 billion PBMCs per donor. Blood TCR repertoires of roughly five healthy adults were deeply sequenced to estimate repertoire size and the extent of clonotype sharing between individuals. Per donor, three plates each were used for CD4 naive and CD4 memory, two for CD8 naive, and one for CD8 memory. The paper as a whole reports these results and caveats: Incomplete sequencing was indicated by rarefaction of sorted-subset datasets, despite the large sequencing depth. Sharing across a handful of donors was observed for approximately 5% of naive CD4, 3.5% of naive CD8, over 2% of memory CD4, and about 0.38% of memory CD8 clonotypes. Compared with non-shared clonotypes, clonotypes shared by all four sorted-subset donors had higher generation probabilities. Pairwise subsampling led to the expectation that sequencing depth would affect the degree of clonotype sharing among donors. The genetic and exposure-history diversity represented was limited by the small number of donors. Only blood was sampled, and tissue TCR repertoires likely differ from those in blood. Estimated clonotype richness was generally larger for naive than for memory subsets.

The donors were healthy, HIV-negative adults who had no recently reported acute infections or vaccinations. All donors were Caucasian adults living in Nashville, Tennessee, USA. The CD8 memory samples were a combination of magnetically selected CD45RO+ cells and CCR7-negative CD45RA+ effector memory (TemRA) cells. Blood was obtained by leukapheresis, after which PBMCs were separated by Ficoll-Histopaque density gradient centrifugation and cryopreserved in liquid nitrogen vapor phase. Purity and quantity of every magnetically sorted T cell population were checked by analytical flow cytometry. Each sorted fraction had its genomic DNA isolated and then quantified by UV absorbance on a Nanodrop 2000c. Of note for this clone: Its antigen remains unidentified. One base away there is no much larger clone; base qualities are not given.

V drops 4 bases and J drops 1 base, leaving 12 bases in between. Measured from the cysteine to the phenylalanine, the CDR3 is 15 residues long. Only the CDR3 region is kept as DNA, spanning 45 bases read in frame from base 1. As encoded in the germline V gene, CDR1 is SGDLS while CDR2 is YYNGEE. Using the deep immunoSEQ assay, multiplex PCR amplified TCR CDR3 regions from genomic DNA. For each cell subset, the extracted genomic DNA was distributed evenly across all wells of several immunoSEQ 96-well plates, and each plate served as one replicate. For sorted subsets, about 200 ng genomic DNA, equal to tens of thousands of T cell genomes, was loaded into each replicate PCR. The purified libraries were quantified using a Qubit 3.0 fluorometer, sized with a Bioanalyzer 2100, and then quantified again using the KAPA Library Quantification kit. Each immunoSEQ 96-well plate was sequenced on its own single-read 150-cycle Illumina NextSeq 550 flow cell. The original pipeline was this. The immunoSEQ output contained only junctional sequences without quality scores, so filtering could not match that applied to full-length reads. To assign V/J genes and CDR3, sequences were annotated against IMGT germline references using PyIR, a Python wrapper for IgBLAST v1.9. Any read was removed if the V/J assignment was weak (E-value above 1e-6), the CDR3 was missing, or the read contained stop codons, out-of-frame junctions, or ambiguous translated residues. V3J clonotypes were defined as sequences sharing the same inferred V gene, J gene, and CDR3 amino acid sequence. To compute the percentage overlap between repertoires, the number of shared unique clonotypes was divided by the size of the smaller repertoire. Richness of each repertoire was evaluated using RTK rarefaction, the Chao1 estimator, and Recon v2.1 estimates of unobserved clonotypes. Generation probabilities for all TCRbeta clonotypes obtained by the gDNA method from several donors were computed using OLGA. The table was pulled from immuneACCESS by TCRdb, which kept in-frame rearrangements only. Such tables lose some clones; where checked, under half of the loss comes from unresolved V genes, and the rest has no known cause. Clonal size and the V and J genes are those of that table, whereas D and trimming came from the DNA. The sample table contains about 380,000 clones; only one count was recorded for approximately 97% of them. Less than 0.35% of the sample is held by the ten biggest clonotypes.

The clonotype originates from a man in his thirties or forties in good health. The specimen was memory CD8+ T cells sorted from blood. The cell subset or site label for this specimen denotes: CD45RO+ cells pooled with CCR7-negative TemRA cells. The chain uses TRBV9 and TRBJ2-1; the D region possibly corresponds to TRBD2 (6 bases align). The DNA sequence is as follows: TGTGCCAGCAGCCTCGGGAGCGGGTCCTACAATGAGCAGTTCTTC. Its coded protein is CASSLGSGSYNEQFF.